This passage covers 22 T cell receptor beta chains from one sample sequenced in a study of T cell responses to AZD1222 COVID-19 vaccine. Clones were read by immunoSEQ multiplex PCR, and TCRdb kept only the in-frame ones, dropping some. The table records 90,000 to 100,000 clones, around 84% of them present only once. The sample in question was peripheral blood, obtained 28 days after the second AZD1222 dose. The receptors derive from an adult who received the AZD1222 COVID-19 vaccine.

The chain uses TRBV15 and TRBJ2-4; 9 bases map to TRBD1. CDR3 size: 15 residues. The ends lost 2 bases at V and 6 bases at J; junction bases unmatched: 5. The V gene's germline CDR1 is LNHNV and CDR2 YYDKDF (reference sequence). The chain's CDR3 is CATSRTGGRGNIQYF. The CDR3 DNA follows: TGTGCCACCAGCAGAACAGGGGGCAGGGGAAACATTCAGTACTTC.

The V call is TRBV27, the J call TRBJ1-5, with 7 bases matching TRBD1. The CDR3 contains 17 residues. V was pared by 0 bases and J by 2 bases, with 7 bases of the junction left unmatched. Looked up from germline, CDR1 is MNHEY and CDR2 is SMNVEV (reference sequence). The chain's CDR3 is CASSLSRYRGGNQPQHF. The CDR3 DNA reads TGTGCCAGCAGTTTATCGCGTTACAGGGGAGGCAATCAGCCCCAGCATTTT.

V is TRBV10-3 and J is TRBJ2-2; D is ambiguous. Looked up from germline, CDR1 is ENHRY and CDR2 is SYGVKD. The CDR3 extends over 12 amino acids. V lost 6 bases and J lost 7, with 9 bases in between. CDR3 in DNA: TGTGCCATCAGACCCAATAGCGGGGAGCTGTTTTTT. Its translation is CAIRPNSGELFF.

V usage is TRBV19 and J usage is TRBJ1-6; tentative D call: TRBD1 (5 bases). There are 15 residues in the CDR3. In germline, CDR1 is LNHDA, CDR2 SQIVND (reference sequence). The ends were cut back, 7 bases at V and 2 bases at J, with 12 bases in the middle. Here the CDR3 DNA reads TGTGCCAGTACTAAGGGGACCACCTATAATTCACCCCTCCACTTT. Translation gives CASTKGTTYNSPLHF. Full variable domain (remainder filled in from reference TRBV19 and TRBJ1-6): DGGITQSPKYLFRKEGQNVTLSCEQNLNHDAMYWYRQDPGQGLRLIYYSQIVNDFQKGDIAEGYSVSREKKESFPLTVTSAQKNPTAFYLCASTKGTTYNSPLHFGNGTRLTVT.

V gene TRBV3-1 (or the pseudogene TRBV3-2) combines with J gene TRBJ2-3; D uncertain. V dropped 0 bases and J dropped 10 bases, with 11 bases sitting between them. The CDR3 consists of 13 residues. Germline V gene lookup returns CDR1 LGHDT and CDR2 YNNKEL (reference sequence). CDR3 residues: CASSQDHGRPQYF. CDR3 DNA sequence: TGTGCCAGCAGCCAAGATCACGGCAGGCCGCAGTATTTT.

The chain links TRBV28 to TRBJ1-6; D gene ambiguous. CDR1 and CDR2 from the germline V gene are MDHEN and SYDVKM. The CDR3 totals 17 residues. The V end lost 6 bases, the J end lost 2 bases, and 17 bases lay between the germline ends. The CDR3 DNA follows: TGTGCCAGCAGCCTCGCCTCCCCCAACCCCTATAATTCACCCCTCCACTTT. Translation: CASSLASPNPYNSPLHF. Based on the CDR3 plus reference TRBV28 and TRBJ1-6, the full variable domain is DVKVTQSSRYLVKRTGEKVFLECVQDMDHENMFWYRQDPGLGLRLIYFSYDVKMKEKGDIPEGYSVSREKKERFSLILESASTNQTSMYLCASSLASPNPYNSPLHFGNGTRLTVT.

The chain links TRBV11-3 to TRBJ2-1; 8 nucleotides match TRBD1. V shed 0 bases and J 14 bases; nucleotides not matched to a gene: 3. Germline values: CDR1 SGHNT, CDR2 YENEEA. The CDR3 has 12 residues. The CDR3 region has the DNA TGTGCCAGCAGCTTAGACGGGACAGGCGAGTTCTTC. This sequence encodes CASSLDGTGEFF.

CDR3 nucleotide sequence: TGCGCCAGCAGCGGCGGGACTTACACCGGGGAGCTGTTTTTT. Its protein product is CASSGGTYTGELFF. V and J are TRBV5-1 and TRBJ2-2, with a possible D match to TRBD2 (6 bases). The ends were cut back, 4 bases at V and 3 bases at J, with 10 bases in the middle. Germline CDR1 is SGHRS and CDR2 is YFSETQ. The CDR3 totals 14 residues.

The chain links TRBV30 to TRBJ2-5; TRBD1 agrees at 9 bases. The CDR3 sequence is 16 residues long. Looked up from germline, CDR1 is GTSNPN and CDR2 is SVGIG (reference sequence). V was pared by 1 base and J by 5 bases, with 11 bases of the junction left unmatched. The CDR3 coding sequence is TGTGCCTGGAGTGAGTGGATCGGGACAGGGTCCGAGACCCAGTACTTC. This translates into CAWSEWIGTGSETQYF.

V is TRBV5-1 and J is TRBJ2-3; D ambiguous. V dropped 2 bases and J dropped 0 bases, with 7 bases sitting between them. There are 14 residues in the CDR3. Germline V CDR1 and CDR2: SGHRS, YFSETQ. DNA for the CDR3: TGCGCCAGCAGCTTAATTCCTAGCACAGATACGCAGTATTTT. Its protein is CASSLIPSTDTQYF.

CDR3 sequence: CASSLTGGMSSYEQYF. The DNA of the CDR3 is TGTGCCAGCAGTCTGACAGGGGGCATGAGCTCCTACGAGCAGTACTTC. The chain has TRBV27 and TRBJ2-7; 10 bases match TRBD1. Trimming cost V 5 bases and J 0 bases; bases outside gene matches: 7. The CDR3 is 16 amino acids. Germline V gives CDR1 MNHEY, CDR2 SMNVEV (reference sequence).

The chain is built from TRBV5-8 and TRBJ2-3; a weak D match, TRBD2 (6 bases). The CDR3 has 16 amino acids. The V end lost 4 bases, the J end lost 0 bases, and 15 bases lay between the germline ends. Germline loops: CDR1 SGHTS, CDR2 YDEGEE. The CDR3 region has the DNA TGTGCCAGCAGCGGAGGGCTAGCGTCTAGCACAGATACGCAGTATTTT. It is translated as CASSGGLASSTDTQYF.

The gene calls are TRBV5-1 and TRBJ2-1, with D hard to call. Between the trimmed V and J ends, which lost 4 bases and 3 bases, there was a span of 17 bases. Germline-derived CDR1 and CDR2 are SGHRS and YFSETQ. This CDR3 is 16 amino acids long. Here the CDR3 reads CASSPRSGAIYNEQFF. CDR3 coding DNA: TGCGCCAGCAGCCCTCGTTCCGGCGCCATCTACAATGAGCAGTTCTTC.

This rearrangement joins TRBV11-2 to TRBJ1-5; 9 bases align to TRBD1. Germline V gene lookup returns CDR1 SGHAT and CDR2 FQNNGV. V shed 5 bases, J shed 4 bases, and the junction held 3 bases outside the gene matches. The CDR3 is made up of 14 amino acids. This chain's CDR3 is CASSPGTGNQPQHF. The CDR3 nucleotides read TGTGCCAGCAGCCCCGGGACAGGGAATCAGCCCCAGCATTTT.

The chain carries TRBV5-1 and TRBJ2-5; no clear D gene. This CDR3 has 15 residues. Trimming cost V 4 bases and J 2 bases, with 15 bases left between them. Looked up from germline, CDR1 is SGHRS and CDR2 is YFSETQ. The CDR3 DNA sequence: TGCGCCAGCAGCCCCGTTAGGGCGATGCAAGAGACCCAGTACTTC. It translates to CASSPVRAMQETQYF.

V gene TRBV7-8 combines with J gene TRBJ1-6; no clear D gene. V was clipped by 5 bases and J by 7 bases, with 12 bases between them. CDR1 SGHVS and CDR2 FQNEAQ come from the germline V gene. The CDR3 runs 14 residues. Here the CDR3 DNA reads TGTGCCAGCAGCCCCACGGATGTGAATTCACCCCTCCACTTT. Amino acids: CASSPTDVNSPLHF.

This clone appeared a few times. The rearrangement joins TRBV5-1 to TRBJ2-2; unclear D gene. Germline CDR1 is SGHRS and CDR2 is YFSETQ. V lost 0 bases to trimming and J lost 1 base, with 10 bases between them. The CDR3 sequence is 16 residues long. In DNA, the CDR3 is TGCGCCAGCAGCTTGGCCCCGGGCCGGAACACCGGGGAGCTGTTTTTT. Residues: CASSLAPGRNTGELFF.

The chain has TRBV19 and TRBJ1-5, with D maybe TRBD1 (5 bases). CDR3 length: 11 amino acids. Germline V CDR1 and CDR2: LNHDA, SQIVND (reference sequence). Trimming took 8 bases from V and 7 from J, leaving 9 bases between them. The DNA of the CDR3 is TGTGCCAGTGGGAGGGACCAGCCCCAGCATTTT. This codes for CASGRDQPQHF.

This clone has just one count. The CDR3 here is CASSWKGGVYTF. In DNA, the CDR3 is TGTGCCAGCAGCTGGAAGGGGGGCGTTTACACCTTC. This chain uses TRBV11-2 with TRBJ1-2, with TRBD1 as a possible D gene (6 bases). The CDR3 length is 12 residues. Germline V CDR1 and CDR2: SGHAT, FQNNGV. Between the trimmed V and J ends, which lost 4 bases and 11 bases, there was a span of 14 bases.

The chain has TRBV30 and TRBJ2-7, with 7 positions matching TRBD1. Germline-derived CDR1 and CDR2 are GTSNPN and SVGIG (reference sequence). V dropped 5 bases and J dropped 1; count of bases not matched to a gene: 5. The CDR3 has 13 amino acids. CDR3 sequence: CAWLDRASYEQYF. The CDR3 nucleotides read TGTGCCTGGCTAGACAGGGCGTCCTACGAGCAGTACTTC.

V gene TRBV7-8 combines with J gene TRBJ2-3, with 10 bases fitting TRBD2. The V and J ends lost 3 bases and 4 bases, in that order; junction bases with no gene match: 1. The CDR3 is 14 amino acids. CDR1 and CDR2 from the germline V gene are SGHVS and FQNEAQ. In nucleotides, the CDR3 is TGTGCCAGCAGCTTGGGGACTAGCGCAGATACGCAGTATTTT. Protein sequence: CASSLGTSADTQYF.

The rearrangement uses TRBV15 and TRBJ1-2; 9 positions match TRBD1. The CDR3 extends over 16 amino acids. Germline trimming cut 1 base from V and 4 bases from J; bases unmatched to any gene: 7. Per germline, CDR1 LNHNV and CDR2 YYDKDF (reference sequence). The CDR3 DNA follows: TGTGCCACCAGCAGAGTCCGGACAGGGGACTTCTATGGCTACACCTTC. As protein: CATSRVRTGDFYGYTF.